What follows describes a single T cell receptor (beta chain). Its antigen is unidentified. This sample is drawn from a study of shared clonotypes between healthy human individuals. General observations from the study: When naive CD4 clonotypes were compared across several donors, about 4.8% were shared. Non-shared clonotypes had lower generation probabilities than those shared by all four donors. What naive subsets generally showed was a larger estimated richness than memory subsets showed.

CDR3 length: 15 amino acids. V lost 8 bases, J lost 2 bases, and 18 bases lay in between. Germline V CDR1 and CDR2: SGHVS, FQNEAQ. Here immunoSEQ multiplex PCR was the method, and the copy in TCRdb shows in-frame clones only, minus some. Of some 2.3 million clones listed, 93% are singletons. The sequenced material came from naive CD4+ T cells from PBMCs. Specified subset: CD45RA+ positively selected. This sequence was found in a man in his late teens or twenties in good health. Some clones in this sample may be carry-over from other donors' samples. The V and J genes are TRBV7-8 and TRBJ1-1; D may be TRBD1 (5 bases). The CDR3 sequence: CASQPWGGQNTEAFF. CDR3 sequence (DNA): TGTGCCAGCCAACCGTGGGGCGGTCAAAACACTGAAGCTTTCTTT.